These 6 T cell receptor beta chains were all obtained from the same sample, sequenced in a study of cytomegalovirus exposure and HLA in healthy donors. The repertoire was sequenced with immunoSEQ multiplex PCR; TCRdb's copy has only in-frame clones and lacks some. The sample lists tens of thousands of clones; approximately 90% were seen once. The sequencing sample was made of PBMCs. The receptors derive from a man aged 30 to 39 in good health and CMV-seronegative.

This rearrangement joins TRBV7-2 to TRBJ2-4; TRBD2 might be the D (6 bases). The CDR3 length is 14 residues. The V gene lost 2 bases and the J gene lost 7 bases, with 12 bases spanning the gap. Germline assignment: CDR1 SGHTA and CDR2 FQGNSA. The CDR3 spells CASSLTGGNNIQYF. In DNA, the CDR3 is TGTGCCAGCAGCTTAACTGGGGGGAACAACATTCAGTACTTC.

The chain uses TRBV28 and TRBJ2-1; D uncertain. Germline V lookup: CDR1 MDHEN, CDR2 SYDVKM. CDR3 size: 12 residues. Trimming pared 11 bases from V and 15 bases from J, leaving 23 bases between. The CDR3 DNA is TGTGCCGGCTCCCGACGAGACTGGAAGCTGTTCTTC. Encoded protein: CAGSRRDWKLFF.

The rearrangement links TRBV7-2 to TRBJ1-2; D might be TRBD1 (6 bases). The germline gives CDR1 SGHTA, CDR2 FQGNSA. The length of the CDR3 is 12 residues. The V end lost 1 base, the J end lost 8 bases, and 8 bases lay between the germline ends. CDR3 in amino acids: CASSLDREGYTF. CDR3 coding DNA: TGTGCCAGCAGCTTAGACAGGGAAGGCTACACCTTC.

V usage is TRBV5-1 and J usage is TRBJ2-2, with D tentatively TRBD2 (6 bases). V was cut by 5 bases and J by 3 bases, with 14 bases left in between. This CDR3 is 15 amino acids long. Germline values: CDR1 SGHRS, CDR2 YFSETQ. As DNA, the CDR3 is TGCGCCAGCAGGCGGGGTGGGGTCGACACCGGGGAGCTGTTTTTT. Its protein is CASRRGGVDTGELFF.

The rearrangement uses TRBV6-1 and TRBJ1-3; no reliable D call. The V end lost 2 bases, the J end lost 0 bases, and 14 bases lay between the germline ends. The CDR3 sequence is 17 residues long. Per the germline V gene, CDR1 is MNHNS and CDR2 is SASEGT. Here the CDR3 reads CASSEHLGSSSGNTIYF. The CDR3 DNA follows: TGTGCCAGCAGTGAACATCTAGGTTCTTCCTCTGGAAACACCATATATTTT.

The chain uses TRBV19 and TRBJ1-5; D remains unclear. Germline values: CDR1 LNHDA, CDR2 SQIVND (reference sequence). V was shortened by 6 bases and J by 5 bases, with 11 bases between the two germline ends. The length of the CDR3 is 13 residues. The CDR3 nucleotides read TGTGCCAGTAGCCCGGGATTTGATCAGCCCCAGCATTTT. This translates into CASSPGFDQPQHF.